The 9 T cell receptor beta chains reported below all come from one sample, sequenced in a study of T cells in Graves' hyperthyroidism and ophthalmopathy. The investigators amplified TCR beta CDR3 regions from RNA transcripts. The HTBI primer set served for first-round RT-PCR of the TCR CDR3. TCRdb fed the multiplex PCR reads into MiXCR, producing one record per CDR3 protein. The sample holds a few hundred thousand distinct CDR3 sequences; 13% to 15% are singletons and the top ten take around a fifth. Sequenced sample: blood. Receptor source: a young woman with Graves' ophthalmopathy.

The CDR3 coding sequence is TGTGCCAGCAGCTACACGGGACGGAAAGAGACCCAGTACTTC. Translated, it gives CASSYTGRKETQYF. The chain combines TRBV27 with TRBJ2-5, with D perhaps being TRBD1 or TRBD2 (5 bases each). CDR1 is MNHEY, CDR2 SMNVEV, per germline (reference sequence). The V end was cut by 6 bases, the J end by 3 bases, with 14 bases between. The CDR3 has 14 residues.

In this sample, this clonotype turned up many times. CDR3 sequence reads: CASSRDDYGYTF. The CDR3 bases are TGTGCCAGCAGCCGGGACGACTATGGCTACACCTTC. The chain uses TRBV5-6 and TRBJ1-2, with D perhaps TRBD1 (5 bases). V lost 4 bases to trimming and J lost 3 bases, with 7 bases between them. This CDR3 spans 12 amino acids. Germline lookup yields CDR1 SGHDT and CDR2 YYEEEE.

This clonotype came up many times. The chain joins TRBV10-2 to TRBJ1-1, with D uncertain. Germline assignment: CDR1 WSHSY and CDR2 SAAADI. V was shortened by 0 bases and J by 4 bases, with 9 bases between the two germline ends. The CDR3 contains 14 residues. The CDR3 protein is CASSESPRSTEAFF. The DNA of the CDR3 is TGCGCCAGCAGTGAGTCCCCGAGGTCCACTGAAGCTTTCTTT.

The gene calls are TRBV20-1 and TRBJ2-7; TRBD2 matches at 7 bases. CDR1 is DFQATT, CDR2 SNEGSKA, per germline (reference sequence). V lost 5 bases and J lost 3; bases outside the gene matches: 4. CDR3 length: 12 amino acids. In DNA form, the CDR3 reads TGCAGTGCTGGGGAGGGAAGCTACGAGCAGTACTTC. Protein sequence: CSAGEGSYEQYF.

This clonotype has just a few counts. The chain joins TRBV5-6 to TRBJ2-7, with D perhaps TRBD1 or TRBD2 (5 bases each). Germline assignment: CDR1 SGHDT and CDR2 YYEEEE. The CDR3 extends over 15 amino acids. The V and J ends lost 0 bases and 2 bases respectively, with 12 bases between them. CDR3 DNA: TGTGCCAGCAGCTTGGCCGGGGCAGGACCCTACGAGCAGTACTTC. Translation: CASSLAGAGPYEQYF.

The sample holds many counts of this clonotype. The rearrangement joins TRBV7-6 to TRBJ2-3; 9 positions agree with TRBD1. The CDR3 consists of 15 residues. The J segment lost 0 bases and the V segment lost 6 bases, leaving 4 bases of the junction unmatched. Germline loops: CDR1 SGHVS, CDR2 FNYEAQ. Here the CDR3 DNA reads TGTGCCAGCAGTCGGACAGGGGATAGCACAGATACGCAGTATTTT. Amino acids: CASSRTGDSTDTQYF.

This clonotype has at least ten counts. The J gene is TRBJ1-1, the V gene TRBV20-1; 10 bases line up with TRBD1. The CDR3 contains 15 residues. V was pared by 5 bases and J by 1 base, with 7 bases of the junction left unmatched. Germline CDR1 reads DFQATT; CDR2 reads SNEGSKA (reference sequence). In DNA, the CDR3 is TGCAGTGCTTACAACAGGGACAGGGGGAACACTGAAGCTTTCTTT. As protein: CSAYNRDRGNTEAFF.

The table lists this clonotype with many counts. The V gene is TRBV29-1, the J gene TRBJ2-7, with 10 bases that match TRBD1. V was pared by 7 bases and J by 0 bases, with 3 bases of the junction left unmatched. Looked up from germline, CDR1 is SQVTM and CDR2 is ANQGSEA. This CDR3 has 13 amino acids. The CDR3 region has the DNA TGCAGCGGACAGGGGGCGAGCTCCTACGAGCAGTACTTC. Protein: CSGQGASSYEQYF.

The J gene is TRBJ2-7, the V gene TRBV10-1; 11 bases fit TRBD2. Unmatched junction bases numbered 7, after V lost 3 bases and J lost 0 bases. CDR1 is WNHNN, CDR2 SYGVQD, per germline (reference sequence). The CDR3 is 17 amino acids. The chain's CDR3 is CASSDFSGTSGSYEQYF. DNA of the CDR3: TGCGCCAGCAGTGACTTTTCAGGGACTAGCGGCTCCTACGAGCAGTACTTC.